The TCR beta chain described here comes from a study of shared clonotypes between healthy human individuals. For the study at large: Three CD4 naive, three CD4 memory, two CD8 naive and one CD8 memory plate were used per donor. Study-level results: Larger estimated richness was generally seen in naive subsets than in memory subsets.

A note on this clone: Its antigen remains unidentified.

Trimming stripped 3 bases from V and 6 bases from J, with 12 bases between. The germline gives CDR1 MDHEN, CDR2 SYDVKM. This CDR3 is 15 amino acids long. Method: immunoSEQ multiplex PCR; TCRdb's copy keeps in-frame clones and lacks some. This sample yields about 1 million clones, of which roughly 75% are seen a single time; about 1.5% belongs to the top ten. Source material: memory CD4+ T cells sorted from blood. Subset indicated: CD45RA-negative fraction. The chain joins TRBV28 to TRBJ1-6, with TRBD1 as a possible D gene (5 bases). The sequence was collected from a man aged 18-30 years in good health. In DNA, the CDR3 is TGTGCCAGCAGTTTTCGGGGCGTCGTTAATTCACCCCTCCACTTT. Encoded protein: CASSFRGVVNSPLHF.